This TCR beta chain was identified in a study of T cells after yellow fever vaccination. Study results and limitations: The secondary response was weaker but peaked faster, day 5 versus 15. A large majority of primary-vaccination clones showed up again after the booster (96% CD4, 88% CD8).

A note on this clonotype: The antigen is undetermined.

This CDR3 has 14 residues. Germline V lookup: CDR1 SEHNR, CDR2 FQNEAQ (reference sequence). Trimming pared 4 bases from V and 11 bases from J, leaving 18 bases between. As TCR cDNA was made by 5'RACE template switching, a universal primer site and UMIs were added. MiXCR, run by TCRdb on the 5' RACE reads, gives a single entry per CDR3 protein. The sample holds a few hundred thousand distinct CDR3 sequences; 7.5% to 9% are singletons and the top ten take about a sixth. The receptor was derived from a man aged 18 to 35 who received the YFV17D yellow fever vaccine. The input for sequencing was PBMCs, taken on the day of the first yellow fever vaccination. This chain links TRBV7-9 with TRBJ1-5, with D perhaps matching TRBD1 (5 bases). DNA for the CDR3: TGTGCCAGCAGCTCTAATGGGGCCCCTTTGGCCCAGCATTTT. Residues: CASSSNGAPLAQHF.